This T cell receptor beta chain was recovered during a study of tumor-infiltrating lymphocytes in primary liver carcinoma. There are 16 residues in the CDR3. Trimming stripped 4 bases from V and 0 bases from J, with 16 bases between. Germline CDR1 SGHVS, CDR2 FQNEAQ. Extraction of RNA together with DNA used roughly 20-32 mg of unsorted bulk tissue. Infection with HBV was chronic in patients; they were treatment-naive. A constant-region primer primed TCR beta cDNA synthesis from 450 to 550 ng of total RNA. It was through three nested multiplex PCR rounds of slightly modified ARM-PCR that TCR beta libraries arose. TRBV1-TRBV30 forward primers and a C-beta reverse primer were used in the first two PCR rounds, which each ran for ten to eleven cycles. TCRdb recomputed calls from the multiplex PCR reads with MiXCR, one row per CDR3 protein. The repertoire holds more than 95,000 distinct CDR3 sequences, 64% seen once, with less than 10% in the top ten.

Notes on this clonotype: Its specificity is not known.

Study results and limitations: Tumor region pairs showed greater overlap than either tumor-adjacent or tumor-blood pairs did.

Sequenced material: liver tumor tissue from sampling region 3. Noted subset: tumor region T3, left-lateral pole. The J gene is TRBJ2-7, the V gene TRBV7-8; possibly TRBD2 for D (5 bases). The TCR originated in an older woman with primary liver carcinoma and hepatitis B virus infection. The CDR3 DNA reads TGTGCCAGCAGCTCTCGTCATGGGAGCAACTCCTACGAGCAGTACTTC. Its translation: CASSSRHGSNSYEQYF.